These T cell receptor beta chains were read from a single sample in a study of T cells in Graves' hyperthyroidism and ophthalmopathy. TCRdb independently ran MiXCR on the multiplex PCR reads; one entry per CDR3 protein. The sample shows 250,000 to 400,000 distinct CDR3 sequences, roughly an eighth of them seen only once. Sequenced: blood. The receptors derive from a woman aged 40 to 49 with Graves' ophthalmopathy. Both conserved end residues are part of each CDR3. The D gene is left open where the match is weak. Size is stated for part of the rows, as once, few or many counts, or as a class when the clone is expanded.

cdr3_aa: CASSAGQAYNSPLHF
cdr3_nt: TGCGCCAGCAGCGCCGGACAGGCCTATAATTCACCCCTCCACTTT
clone_size: few
d_call: TRBD1
j_call: TRBJ1-6
v_call: TRBV5-1

cdr3_aa: CASSLVQGGYEQYF
cdr3_nt: TGTGCCAGCAGCTTGGTCCAGGGGGGATACGAGCAGTACTTC
clone_size: .
d_call: .
j_call: TRBJ2-7
v_call: TRBV5-6

cdr3_aa: CASSEGGSRSGNTIYF
cdr3_nt: TGTGCCAGCAGCGAGGGGGGCTCCCGCTCTGGAAACACCATATATTTT
clone_size: few
d_call: .
j_call: TRBJ1-3
v_call: TRBV9

cdr3_aa: CASSRETVNTEAFF
cdr3_nt: TGTGCCAGCAGCAGGGAGACAGTCAACACTGAAGCTTTCTTT
clone_size: many
d_call: .
j_call: TRBJ1-1
v_call: TRBV5-4

cdr3_aa: CASSVAGTQAQFF
cdr3_nt: TGTGCCAGCAGCGTAGCTGGGACTCAGGCGCAGTTCTTC
clone_size: .
d_call: .
j_call: TRBJ2-1
v_call: TRBV9

cdr3_aa: CASSLTSGTQYF
cdr3_nt: TGTGCCAGCAGCTTAACCAGCGGTACGCAGTATTTT
clone_size: many
d_call: .
j_call: TRBJ2-3
v_call: TRBV7-6

cdr3_aa: CASIGPNTGELFF
cdr3_nt: TGCGCCAGCATCGGGCCCAACACCGGGGAGCTGTTTTTT
clone_size: few
d_call: .
j_call: TRBJ2-2
v_call: TRBV10-2

cdr3_aa: CATSDPKTGVEKLFF
cdr3_nt: TGTGCCACCAGTGATCCCAAGACAGGGGTCGAAAAACTGTTTTTT
clone_size: many
d_call: TRBD1
j_call: TRBJ1-4
v_call: TRBV24-1

cdr3_aa: CATREGELNEQFF
cdr3_nt: TGTGCCACCAGGGAGGGGGAACTCAATGAGCAGTTCTTC
clone_size: many
d_call: .
j_call: TRBJ2-1
v_call: TRBV24-1

cdr3_aa: CAISESTASGDNNEQFF
cdr3_nt: TGTGCCATCAGTGAGTCAACGGCTAGCGGGGATAACAATGAGCAGTTCTTC
clone_size: many
d_call: TRBD2
j_call: TRBJ2-1
v_call: TRBV10-3

cdr3_aa: CAWSQDYNEQFF
cdr3_nt: TGTGCCTGGAGTCAAGATTACAATGAGCAGTTCTTC
clone_size: .
d_call: .
j_call: TRBJ2-1
v_call: TRBV30

cdr3_aa: CASSSPVMNTEAFF
cdr3_nt: TGTGCCAGCAGTTCTCCCGTAATGAACACTGAAGCTTTCTTT
clone_size: few
d_call: .
j_call: TRBJ1-1
v_call: TRBV25-1

cdr3_aa: CASDPGLAGERETQYF
cdr3_nt: TGTGCCAGCGACCCGGGACTAGCGGGAGAGAGAGAGACCCAGTACTTC
clone_size: .
d_call: TRBD2
j_call: TRBJ2-5
v_call: TRBV28

cdr3_aa: CASSNSPPGPGADTQYF
cdr3_nt: TGCGCCAGCAGCAATTCACCTCCGGGACCCGGCGCAGATACGCAGTATTTT
clone_size: .
d_call: .
j_call: TRBJ2-3
v_call: TRBV5-1

cdr3_aa: CASSFLAGGPGELFF
cdr3_nt: TGTGCCAGCAGTTTCTTAGCGGGAGGGCCCGGGGAGCTGTTTTTT
clone_size: few
d_call: TRBD2
j_call: TRBJ2-2
v_call: TRBV6-5

cdr3_aa: CSARDGPRGRTEAFF
cdr3_nt: TGCAGTGCTAGAGATGGTCCCCGGGGGCGCACTGAAGCTTTCTTT
clone_size: many
d_call: .
j_call: TRBJ1-1
v_call: TRBV20-1

cdr3_aa: CAIGGQLNTEAFF
cdr3_nt: TGTGCCATCGGAGGACAGTTGAACACTGAAGCTTTCTTT
clone_size: many
d_call: .
j_call: TRBJ1-1
v_call: TRBV10-3

cdr3_aa: CSASPYGAGRTDTQYF
cdr3_nt: TGCAGTGCTAGTCCCTACGGGGCGGGCCGCACAGATACGCAGTATTTT
clone_size: many
d_call: .
j_call: TRBJ2-3
v_call: TRBV20-1

cdr3_aa: CAIRAGTDPTYEQYF
cdr3_nt: TGTGCCATCAGGGCCGGGACGGATCCGACCTACGAGCAGTACTTC
clone_size: many
d_call: .
j_call: TRBJ2-7
v_call: TRBV10-3

cdr3_aa: CASSLGRGAGFQPQHF
cdr3_nt: TGTGCCAGCAGTTTAGGTCGCGGGGCAGGGTTTCAGCCCCAGCATTTT
clone_size: once
d_call: .
j_call: TRBJ1-5
v_call: TRBV12-3/TRBV12-4

cdr3_aa: CASSSRLQSGNTIYF
cdr3_nt: TGTGCCAGCAGCTCCCGACTACAATCTGGAAACACCATATATTTT
clone_size: many
d_call: .
j_call: TRBJ1-3
v_call: TRBV12-3/TRBV12-4

cdr3_aa: CASREQGSGNTIYF
cdr3_nt: TGTGCCAGTAGAGAACAGGGCTCTGGAAACACCATATATTTT
clone_size: .
d_call: .
j_call: TRBJ1-3
v_call: TRBV19

cdr3_aa: CASSFSRVGQYF
cdr3_nt: TGTGCCAGCAGTTTTTCTAGGGTGGGGCAGTACTTC
clone_size: many
d_call: .
j_call: TRBJ2-7
v_call: TRBV28

cdr3_aa: CSASVASLSNEQYF
cdr3_nt: TGCAGTGCTAGTGTGGCTAGCCTTTCCAACGAGCAGTACTTC
clone_size: many
d_call: .
j_call: TRBJ2-7
v_call: TRBV20-1

cdr3_aa: CASSPWVGTEAFF
cdr3_nt: TGTGCCAGCAGTCCATGGGTGGGAACTGAAGCTTTCTTT
clone_size: many
d_call: .
j_call: TRBJ1-1
v_call: TRBV2

cdr3_aa: CASSLKGGVSPLHF
cdr3_nt: TGTGCCAGCAGTTTAAAAGGGGGCGTTTCACCCCTCCACTTT
clone_size: many
d_call: TRBD1
j_call: TRBJ1-6
v_call: TRBV12-3/TRBV12-4

cdr3_aa: CASSHGVSYEQYF
cdr3_nt: TGTGCCAGCAGCCATGGCGTCTCCTACGAGCAGTACTTC
clone_size: many
d_call: .
j_call: TRBJ2-7
v_call: TRBV3-1

cdr3_aa: CSAWDNYNEQFF
cdr3_nt: TGCAGTGCCTGGGACAATTACAATGAGCAGTTCTTC
clone_size: many
d_call: .
j_call: TRBJ2-1
v_call: TRBV20-1

cdr3_aa: CASRLKGTARPQHF
cdr3_nt: TGTGCCAGCAGGCTTAAAGGGACCGCTAGGCCCCAGCATTTT
clone_size: many
d_call: .
j_call: TRBJ1-5
v_call: TRBV6-1